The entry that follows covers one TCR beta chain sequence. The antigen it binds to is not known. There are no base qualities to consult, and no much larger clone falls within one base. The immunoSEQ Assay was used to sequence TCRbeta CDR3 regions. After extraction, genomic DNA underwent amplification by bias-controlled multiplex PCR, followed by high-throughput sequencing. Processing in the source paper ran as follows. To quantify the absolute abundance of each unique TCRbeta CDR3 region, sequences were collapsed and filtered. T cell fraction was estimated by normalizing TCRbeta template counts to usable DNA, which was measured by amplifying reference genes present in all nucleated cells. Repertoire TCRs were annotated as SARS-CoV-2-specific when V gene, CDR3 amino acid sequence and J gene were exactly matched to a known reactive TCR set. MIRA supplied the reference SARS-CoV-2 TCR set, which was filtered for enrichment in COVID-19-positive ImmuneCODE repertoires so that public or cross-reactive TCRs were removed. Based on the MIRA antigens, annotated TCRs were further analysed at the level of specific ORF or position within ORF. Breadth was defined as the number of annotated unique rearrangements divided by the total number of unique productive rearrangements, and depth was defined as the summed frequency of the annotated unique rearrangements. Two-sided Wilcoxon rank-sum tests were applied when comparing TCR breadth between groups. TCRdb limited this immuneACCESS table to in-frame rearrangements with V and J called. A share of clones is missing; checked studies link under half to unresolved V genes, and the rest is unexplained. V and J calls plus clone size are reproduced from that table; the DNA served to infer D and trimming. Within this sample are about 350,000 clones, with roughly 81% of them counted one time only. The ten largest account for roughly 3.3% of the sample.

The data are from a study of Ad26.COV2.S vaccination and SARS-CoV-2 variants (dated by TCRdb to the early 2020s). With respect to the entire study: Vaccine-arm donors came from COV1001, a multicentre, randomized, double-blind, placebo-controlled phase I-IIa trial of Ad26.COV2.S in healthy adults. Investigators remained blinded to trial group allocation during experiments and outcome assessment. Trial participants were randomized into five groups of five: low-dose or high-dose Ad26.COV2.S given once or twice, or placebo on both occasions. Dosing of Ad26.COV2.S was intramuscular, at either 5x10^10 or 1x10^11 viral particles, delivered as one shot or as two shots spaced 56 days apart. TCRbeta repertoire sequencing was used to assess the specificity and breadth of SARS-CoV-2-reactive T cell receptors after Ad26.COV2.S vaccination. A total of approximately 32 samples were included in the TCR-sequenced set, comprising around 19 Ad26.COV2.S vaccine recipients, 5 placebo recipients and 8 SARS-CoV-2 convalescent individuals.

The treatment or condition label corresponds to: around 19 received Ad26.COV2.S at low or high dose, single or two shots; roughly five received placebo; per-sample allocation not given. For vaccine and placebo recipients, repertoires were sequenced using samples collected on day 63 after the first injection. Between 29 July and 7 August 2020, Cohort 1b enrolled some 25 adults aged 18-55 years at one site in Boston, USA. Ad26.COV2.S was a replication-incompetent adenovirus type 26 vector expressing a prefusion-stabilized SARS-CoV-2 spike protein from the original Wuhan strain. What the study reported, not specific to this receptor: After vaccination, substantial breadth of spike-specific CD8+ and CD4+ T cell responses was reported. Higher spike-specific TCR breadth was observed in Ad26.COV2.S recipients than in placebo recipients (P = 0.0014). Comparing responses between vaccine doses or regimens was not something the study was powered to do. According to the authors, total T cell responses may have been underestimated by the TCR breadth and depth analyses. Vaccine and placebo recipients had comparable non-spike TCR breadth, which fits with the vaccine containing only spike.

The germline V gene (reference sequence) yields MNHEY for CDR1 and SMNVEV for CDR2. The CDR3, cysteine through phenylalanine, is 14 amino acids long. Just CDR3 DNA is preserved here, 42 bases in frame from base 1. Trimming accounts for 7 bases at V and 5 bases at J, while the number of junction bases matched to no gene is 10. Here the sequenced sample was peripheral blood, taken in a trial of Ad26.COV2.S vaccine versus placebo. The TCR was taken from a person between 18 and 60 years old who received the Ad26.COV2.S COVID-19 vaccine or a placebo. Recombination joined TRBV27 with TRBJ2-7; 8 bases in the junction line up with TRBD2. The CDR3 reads CASNLAGPAHEQYF. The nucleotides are TGTGCCAGCAACTTAGCGGGACCAGCCCACGAGCAGTACTTC.